This entry concerns a single T cell receptor beta chain. These data are taken from a study of blood T cell repertoires in COVID-19. Original analysis: Amplification with reference gene primers provided the estimates of nucleated cell counts. Sequencing was performed with immunoSEQ multiplex PCR; in TCRdb, only in-frame clones are kept and a portion is missing. That table supplies the V and J calls and clone size; D and trimming were determined from the DNA. This sample carries about 300,000 clones, approximately 90% of them seen once, and the ten largest clones take about 6%. Seattle's cohort entered during active infection and was followed longitudinally. The sequencing input was peripheral blood. This receptor was taken from a woman aged 45-65 years with COVID-19, enrolled during active disease.

CDR3 amino acids: CAWSVPDRGNSPLHF. CDR3 coding DNA: TGTGCCTGGAGTGTACCAGACAGGGGCAATTCACCCCTCCACTTT. The chain is built from TRBV30 and TRBJ1-6; TRBD1 matches 8 bases. CDR3 size: 15 residues. From germline, CDR1 is GTSNPN and CDR2 SVGIG (reference sequence). V gave up 0 bases and J gave up 7 bases; unmatched junction bases: 5.